This T cell receptor (beta chain) was obtained from a study of T cells in Graves' hyperthyroidism and ophthalmopathy. Study in general: Any treatment followed the collection of peripheral blood at initial diagnosis.

Concerning this clonotype itself: Its matching antigen is unknown.

General study results and limits: A model using 13 V-J features told ophthalmopathy apart from stable hyperthyroidism.

The CDR3 regions of TCR beta were amplified from RNA transcripts. The HTBI primer set served for first-round RT-PCR of the TCR CDR3. In TCRdb, the multiplex PCR reads were re-called with MiXCR into one record per CDR3 protein. Seen here are under 600,000 distinct CDR3 sequences, approximately 16% observed once, and the top ten hold 3% to 4%. The V segment lost 5 bases and the J segment 8 bases; nucleotides outside the gene matches: 11. This CDR3 comprises 16 residues. From germline, CDR1 is MNHEY and CDR2 SMNVEV (reference sequence). Used for diagnoses were clinical symptoms, serum thyroxine and TRAb, thyroid ultrasound and orbital computed tomography.

The rearrangement uses TRBV27 and TRBJ1-6; 8 bases align to TRBD1. This clonotype was obtained from a middle-aged woman with Graves' ophthalmopathy. The sequenced sample was blood. The CDR3 reads CASSARRGQAYSPLHF. The DNA for the CDR3 is TGTGCCAGCAGTGCGAGGAGGGGACAGGCTTATTCACCCCTCCACTTT.